The TCR delta chain described here comes from a study of gamma delta lymphoproliferative disorders and STAT genes. TCRdb reanalysed the multiplex PCR reads with CATT. This table holds 3,300 or so delta-chain clones, about 1.3% found once. The germline V gene encodes CDR1 GEAIGNYY and CDR2 EKD. The CDR3 totals 18 residues. The sample holds a few counts of this clone. This likely stems from a read error, as it lies one base from a far larger clone. The same CDR3 arises from other DNA sequences in this sample as well. Genomic DNA from isolated PBMCs served as the sequencing template. Healthy adult blood donors, age- and sex-matched, served as controls.

This receptor was obtained from a human donor in good health. Sequencing was performed on blood. The chain recombines TRDV2 with TRDJ3; 10 nucleotides agree with TRDD3. DNA of the CDR3: TGTGCCTGTGACACCGGGGGATACGGCACCTGGGATACCCGACAGATGTTTTTC. Encoded protein: CACDTGGYGTWDTRQMFF.